The table lists the clone carrying this T cell receptor beta chain with many counts. The data stem from a study of T cells in Graves' hyperthyroidism and ophthalmopathy. The V gene's germline CDR1 is GTSNPN and CDR2 SVGIG (reference sequence). The V end lost 1 base, the J end lost 10 bases, and 11 bases lay between the germline ends. The CDR3 covers 12 residues. RNA transcripts yielded amplified TCR beta CDR3 regions. HTBI primers drove first-round RT-PCR of the TCR CDR3. TCRdb fed the multiplex PCR reads into MiXCR, producing one record per CDR3 protein. The repertoire includes roughly 630,000 distinct CDR3 sequences, around 16% of them detected once, and 7.3% sits in the top ten.

This sequence originates from a woman aged 25 to 39 with Graves' hyperthyroidism. Sample: blood. This chain links TRBV30 with TRBJ1-3; D is unresolved. This CDR3 is CAWSGVVGTIYF. In nucleotides, the CDR3 is TGTGCCTGGAGTGGAGTGGTTGGGACCATATATTTT.